Presented here are 26 T cell receptor beta chains from one specimen sequenced in a study of CD8+CD57+ T cells in acquired aplastic anemia. Genomic DNA acted as the template from which TCR beta VDJ combination and CDR3 sequence profiling were carried out. MiXCR, applied by TCRdb to the reads, yields one record per CDR3 protein. The repertoire consists of about 150,000 distinct CDR3 sequences, with roughly half occurring once and the leading ten covering 12%. Selection for sequencing was limited to patients who had shown CD8+CD57+ cell expansion by flow cytometry. Sequenced material: sorted CD4+, CD8+, or CD8+CD57+ T cells (not recorded which) from PBMCs. All receptors derive from a human donor with aplastic anemia.

This chain uses TRBV5-5 with TRBJ1-5; 7 nucleotides match TRBD1. The germline V gene has CDR1 SGHKS and CDR2 YYEKEE (reference sequence). V lost 4 bases, J lost 6 bases, and 7 bases stayed unmatched. This CDR3 is built from 14 residues. CDR3 in DNA: TGTGCCAGCAGCGGAGGGGGCGCCGGTCAGCCCCAGCATTTT. This codes for CASSGGGAGQPQHF. Together with reference TRBV5-5 and TRBJ1-5, the CDR3 gives the full variable domain: DAGVTQSPTHLIKTRGQQVTLRCSPISGHKSVSWYQQVLGQGPQFIFQYYEKEERGRGNFPDRFSARQFPNYSSELNVNALLLGDSALYLCASSGGGAGQPQHFGDGTRLSIL.

The chain combines TRBV14 with TRBJ1-5; D remains unclear. V was shortened by 3 bases and J by 0 bases, with 9 bases between the two germline ends. Germline V gene lookup returns CDR1 SGHDN and CDR2 FVKESK. This CDR3 contains 15 residues. The DNA for the CDR3 is TGTGCCAGCAGCCAGGGTACGAGTAGCAATCAGCCCCAGCATTTT. Protein product: CASSQGTSSNQPQHF.

This clonotype appeared a few times. This clone may be a read error of a much larger clone one base away. This chain uses TRBV11-2 with TRBJ2-5; the match to TRBD1 covers 11 bases. Germline V gene sequence: CDR1 SGHAT, CDR2 FQNNGV. There are 14 residues in the CDR3. The CDR3: CASGLGQGGETQYF. In nucleotides, the CDR3 is TGTGCCAGCGGCTTGGGACAGGGGGGAGAGACCCAGTACTTC.

A word on this clonotype: A read error may be the cause here, since a much bigger clone is one base away. The rearrangement uses TRBV9 and TRBJ2-1, with TRBD2 identical over 10 bases. The CDR3 loop spans 16 amino acids. V lost 3 bases, J lost 8 bases, and 11 bases stayed unmatched. Germline CDR1 and CDR2: SGDLS and YYNGEE. For the CDR3, the DNA is TGTGCCAGCAGCGGCTATAGCGGGGGGTCTACCCATGAGCAGTTCTTC. Translating gives CASSGYSGGSTHEQFF.

Comments on this clonotype: A much larger clone differs by one base, so this may be a read error. The chain is built from TRBV7-6 and TRBJ2-1; the match to TRBD2 covers 11 bases. Germline values: CDR1 SGHVS, CDR2 FNYEAQ. There are 18 residues in the CDR3. The CDR3 loop reads CASSLRASGGLSPNEQFF. For the CDR3, the DNA is TGTGCTAGCAGCTTAAGGGCTAGCGGGGGGCTTTCCCCCAATGAGCAGTTCTTC.

This clonotype was counted ten times or more. This chain connects TRBV5-1 to TRBJ2-7, with a possible D match to TRBD1 (6 bases). Germline-derived CDR1 and CDR2 are SGHRS and YFSETQ. The V end lost 1 base, the J end lost 3 bases, and 14 bases lay between the germline ends. CDR3 length: 15 amino acids. The CDR3 region is CASSLYWTDSYEQYF. The CDR3 nucleotides are TGCGCCAGCAGCTTGTACTGGACAGATAGCTACGAGCAGTACTTC.

The gene calls are TRBV6-1 and TRBJ2-7; D is possibly TRBD1 (6 bases). V was clipped by 6 bases and J by 2 bases, with 20 bases between them. This CDR3 is built from 16 residues. Germline loops: CDR1 MNHNS, CDR2 SASEGT. The CDR3 DNA sequence: TGTGCCAGCAGGATAATTACCGGGACACTGACCTACGAGCAGTACTTC. Translating gives CASRIITGTLTYEQYF.

Concerning this clonotype: An end of the junction does not agree with germline; a read error may underlie this. The chain has TRBV15 and TRBJ1-6; no definite D call. Germline lookup yields CDR1 LNHNV and CDR2 YYDKDF (reference sequence). The CDR3 has 13 residues. The CDR3 DNA is TGTTCCACCACCATCTCCTATAAATCACCCCTCCACTTT. Translation gives CSTTISYKSPLHF.

This clonotype was counted a few times. The chain joins TRBV11-1 to TRBJ1-2; D not resolved. This CDR3 spans 13 amino acids. CDR1 is SGHAT, CDR2 FQDESV, per germline (reference sequence). Trimming shortened V by 5 bases and J by 8 bases, and 15 bases separated the two germline ends. DNA of the CDR3: TGTGCCAGCAGCGCTTATCCGATGGGCGGCTACACCTTC. Translation: CASSAYPMGGYTF.

The chain employs TRBV20-1 and TRBJ2-7, with D possibly called TRBD1 or TRBD2 (5 bases each). The CDR3 length is 14 residues. Trimming shortened V by 3 bases and J by 0 bases, and 12 bases separated the two germline ends. The germline CDR1 and CDR2 sequences are DFQATT and SNEGSKA (reference sequence). The CDR3 region is CSASRDPYSYEQYF. CDR3 nucleotide sequence: TGCAGTGCTAGCCGGGACCCATACTCCTACGAGCAGTACTTC.

This clonotype was seen at least ten times. This chain uses TRBV4-1 with TRBJ1-5; 10 positions match TRBD1. V shed 0 bases, J shed 5 bases, and the junction held 1 base outside the gene matches. The CDR3 consists of 15 residues. The germline V gene encodes CDR1 MGHRA and CDR2 YSYEKL. The CDR3 loop reads CASSQDDRGHQPQHF. The CDR3 nucleotides are TGCGCCAGCAGCCAAGATGACAGGGGGCATCAGCCCCAGCATTTT.

This clonotype was observed once. This chain connects TRBV25-1 to TRBJ1-2; TRBD1 might be the D (6 bases). The CDR3 totals 13 residues. From germline, CDR1 is MGHDK and CDR2 SYGVNS. The CDR3 loop is CARDRWDIYGYTF. The CDR3 DNA is TGTGCTAGAGATCGTTGGGACATATATGGCTACACCTTC.

This clonotype was detected a few times. The CDR3, as DNA: TGTGCCACCAGTGATTCGAACAAGGGTGGCTACACCTTC. Protein: CATSDSNKGGYTF. The chain links TRBV24-1 to TRBJ1-2; D gene uncertain. CDR3 length: 13 residues. V lost 2 bases to trimming and J lost 7 bases, with 10 bases between them. Germline loops: CDR1 KGHDR, CDR2 SFDVKD.

This clonotype came up many times. This sequence joins TRBV6-4 and TRBJ2-1; 9 nucleotides line up with TRBD1. Germline V lookup: CDR1 MRHNA, CDR2 SNTAGT. This CDR3 contains 14 residues. V dropped 5 bases and J dropped 12; count of bases not matched to a gene: 11. CDR3 coding DNA: TGTGCCAGCAGTCCGGGACAGGGTGGCGATGGGCAGTTCTTC. This translates into CASSPGQGGDGQFF.

The chain is built from TRBV20-1 and TRBJ1-5, with unresolved D. The CDR3 spans 15 residues. Trimming removed 0 bases at V and 4 bases at J, with 13 bases between. From germline, CDR1 is DFQATT and CDR2 SNEGSKA (reference sequence). In DNA form, the CDR3 reads TGCAGTGCTAGAGATGTCGAGGCCCGAAATCAGCCCCAGCATTTT. Amino acid sequence: CSARDVEARNQPQHF.

Ten or more counts support this clonotype. V is TRBV7-6 and J is TRBJ2-1; D remains ambiguous. The CDR3 contains 13 residues. Deletions cut 1 base from V and 4 bases from J, with 5 bases between. Germline CDR1 is SGHVS and CDR2 is FNYEAQ. CDR3 nucleotide sequence: TGTGCCAGCAGCTTAGACTTATACAATGAGCAGTTCTTC. It codes for CASSLDLYNEQFF.

This clonotype was picked up many times. The chain employs TRBV5-6 and TRBJ2-7; 9 bases are shared with TRBD1. Unmatched junction bases numbered 12, after V lost 4 bases and J lost 1 base. The V gene's germline CDR1 is SGHDT and CDR2 YYEEEE. This CDR3 spans 17 amino acids. The CDR3 here is CASSQEGQGLDSYEQYF. The DNA for the CDR3 is TGTGCCAGCAGCCAAGAGGGACAGGGTTTAGATTCCTACGAGCAGTACTTC.

A word on this clonotype: This may arise from a read error, as a much more abundant clone is one base away. V usage is TRBV10-3 and J usage is TRBJ2-3; D call uncertain. Germline lookup yields CDR1 ENHRY and CDR2 SYGVKD. The germline V and J ends were trimmed by 4 bases and 1 base, with 9 bases remaining between them. This CDR3 contains 14 residues. The CDR3 loop is CAISGGVGTDTQYF. The CDR3 DNA reads as TGTGCCATCAGTGGTGGAGTTGGCACAGATACGCAGTATTTT.

This chain joins TRBV20-1 and TRBJ2-1; 11 nucleotides agree with TRBD2. CDR3 size: 14 residues. V trimming: 3 bases; J trimming: 3 bases; junction bases outside the gene matches: 1. From germline, CDR1 is DFQATT and CDR2 SNEGSKA (reference sequence). The CDR3: CSARGLAVYNEQFF. For the CDR3, the DNA is TGCAGTGCTAGGGGACTAGCGGTCTACAATGAGCAGTTCTTC.

With respect to this clonotype: An end of the junction does not agree with germline; a read error may underlie this. The chain combines TRBV9 with TRBJ1-3; D not certain. Germline CDR1 is SGDLS and CDR2 is YYNGEE. The CDR3 sequence is 12 residues long. CDR3 protein: CASSVSGNTIYF. The CDR3 DNA follows: TGCGCCAGCAGCGTATCCGGAAACACCATATATTTT.

This chain connects TRBV27 to TRBJ1-1; D might be TRBD1 (6 bases). The CDR3 runs to 15 residues. Between the trimmed V and J ends, which lost 7 bases and 5 bases, there was a span of 20 bases. Germline V gene sequence: CDR1 MNHEY, CDR2 SMNVEV (reference sequence). The CDR3 loop is CASTYALGAGTEAFF. CDR3 sequence (DNA): TGTGCCAGCACATATGCCTTGGGGGCGGGAACTGAAGCTTTCTTT.

This clonotype was recorded many times. The chain joins TRBV19 to TRBJ1-2; 8 bases fit TRBD1. Per germline, CDR1 LNHDA and CDR2 SQIVND (reference sequence). J was trimmed by 8 bases and V by 11 bases; bases with no gene match: 19. This CDR3 region has 15 residues. The CDR3: CAPTPDREKGGGYTF. The CDR3 nucleotides read TGTGCCCCCACCCCGGACAGGGAAAAGGGGGGCGGCTACACCTTC.

On this clonotype: The junction shows a germline mismatch at one end, possibly a read error. The chain couples TRBV10-3 to TRBJ2-5; 11 positions match TRBD1. The CDR3 contains 16 residues. Germline V CDR1 and CDR2: ENHRY, SYGVKD. CDR3 bases: TGTGCCAGCAGTTACTCGGACAGGGGGCTTTATGAGACCCAGTACTTC. This gives the protein CASSYSDRGLYETQYF.

The chain recombines TRBV19 with TRBJ2-5, with 7 bases identical to TRBD2. The junction had 9 bases not matched to a gene; V was cut back by 5 bases and J by 3 bases. The CDR3 totals 15 residues. Germline CDR1 LNHDA, CDR2 SQIVND (reference sequence). The CDR3 bases are TGTGCCAGTAGTGTCACGGGAGGCTCGGAAGAGACCCAGTACTTC. It translates to CASSVTGGSEETQYF.

The chain joins TRBV6-4 to TRBJ1-5; D gene ambiguous. Between the trimmed V and J ends, which lost 5 bases and 3 bases, there was a span of 20 bases. Germline V gives CDR1 MRHNA, CDR2 SNTAGT. CDR3 length equals 17 residues. CDR3 nucleotides: TGTGCCAGCAGTCCGGTCGGAGGAACCAAGTCCAATCAGCCCCAGCATTTT. It codes for CASSPVGGTKSNQPQHF.

J is TRBJ2-1 and V is TRBV11-2; 11 nucleotides align to TRBD2. V gave up 4 bases and J gave up 4 bases; unmatched junction bases: 9. The CDR3 contains 17 residues. Germline V gives CDR1 SGHAT, CDR2 FQNNGV. The CDR3 DNA follows: TGTGCCAGCAGCTCACACAGTAGCGGGGGGGTATACAATGAGCAGTTCTTC. Its protein is CASSSHSSGGVYNEQFF.